The T cell receptor (beta chain) described here comes from a study of blood T cell repertoires in COVID-19. Method: immunoSEQ multiplex PCR; TCRdb's copy keeps in-frame clones and lacks some. This table has tens of thousands of clones, approximately 85% appearing once. Germline V gene lookup returns CDR1 SNHLY and CDR2 FYNNEI. V lost 5 bases to trimming and J lost 3 bases; unmatched junction nucleotides: 6. The CDR3 is made up of 15 amino acids. This TCR derives from a man in his sixties or seventies with acute or convalescent COVID-19. Sequencing input: peripheral blood. The chain combines TRBV2 with TRBJ2-3; 9 positions match TRBD2. CDR3 nucleotide sequence: TGTGCCAGCAGTTATAGCGGGAGTTGGACAGATACGCAGTATTTT. It codes for CASSYSGSWTDTQYF.